Reported below is one TCR beta chain. One end of the junction fails to match germline, which may point to a read error. The data are from a study of cytotoxic CD8 clonotypes in ibrutinib-treated CLL. Study-wide context: Timing of response sample collection was a median around twelve months after treatment start, with a range of 6 to 36. Samples averaged approximately 260,000 productive templates and just under 95,000 productive rearrangements.

The length of the CDR3 is 12 residues. CDR1 SSHAT and CDR2 FNYEAQ come from the germline V gene (reference sequence). Genomic DNA in an amount of roughly 2 micrograms was extracted from cryopreserved PBMCs and used for the preparation of TCR beta libraries. Data came from immunoSEQ multiplex PCR; TCRdb stores just in-frame clones and leaves some out. The sample has about 180,000 clones, 84% seen once; the top ten hold about 4.9%. This chain joins TRBV7-7 and TRBJ2-2, with D unresolved. This receptor was identified in a human donor with chronic lymphocytic leukemia. The specimen was PBMCs, collected after 24 months of ibrutinib treatment. CDR3: CASTLTGGELFF. The CDR3 nucleotides are TGTGCTAGCACTCTCACGGGCGGGGAGCTGTTTTTT. Drawing the rest from reference TRBV7-7 and TRBJ2-2, the complete variable domain is GAGVSQSPRYKVTKRGQDVTLRCDPISSHATLYWYQQALGQGPEFLTYFNYEAQPDKSGLPSDRFSAERPEGSISTLTIQRTEQRDSAMYRCASTLTGGELFFGEGSRLTVL.